These T cell receptor beta chains were read from a single sample in a study of cytomegalovirus exposure and HLA in healthy donors. Method: immunoSEQ multiplex PCR; TCRdb's copy keeps in-frame clones and lacks some. Reported are tens of thousands of clones; the ten largest clones contain about 0.5%. The sequenced sample consisted of PBMCs. The receptors stem from a man aged 50 to 59 in good health and CMV-seronegative. The CDR3 runs from the conserved cysteine through the conserved F or W. The D gene is left open where the match is weak.

d_gene	v_gene	j_gene	CDR3aa	CDR3nt
-	TRBV25-1	TRBJ1-4	CASSNQVDEKLFF	TGTGCCAGCAGTAACCAGGTCGATGAAAAACTGTTTTTT
TRBD1	TRBV6-6	TRBJ1-2	CASSPGQDYTF	TGTGCCAGCAGTCCGGGACAGGATTACACCTTC
TRBD1	TRBV5-4	TRBJ2-7	CASSYDRGGEQYF	TGTGCCAGCAGCTACGACAGGGGAGGCGAGCAGTACTTC
-	TRBV2	TRBJ1-6	CASSEGWTAYNSPLHF	TGTGCCAGCAGTGAAGGCTGGACAGCCTATAATTCACCCCTCCACTTT
-	TRBV5-1	TRBJ2-7	CASSARNFGAEQYF	TGCGCCAGCAGCGCCCGCAACTTTGGGGCCGAGCAGTACTTC
-	TRBV28	TRBJ1-1	CASSLLTGAMNTEAFF	TGTGCCAGCAGTTTATTAACAGGAGCCATGAACACTGAAGCTTTCTTT
-	TRBV19	TRBJ1-6	CATSREGNSPLHF	TGTGCCACCTCCCGGGAGGGTAATTCACCCCTCCACTTT
TRBD2	TRBV27	TRBJ2-1	CASSWTSGGADEQFF	TGTGCCAGCAGTTGGACTAGCGGGGGGGCGGATGAGCAGTTCTTC
-	TRBV6-6	TRBJ2-4	CASSYSTGGGIQYF	TGTGCCAGCAGTTATTCTACAGGGGGGGGCATTCAGTACTTC
-	TRBV5-1	TRBJ2-7	CASSFLRNDYEQYF	TGCGCCAGCAGCTTCCTCAGGAATGACTACGAGCAGTACTTC